Listed below are T cell receptor beta chains from one sample, sequenced in a study of T cell responses to AZD1222 COVID-19 vaccine. Here immunoSEQ multiplex PCR was the method, and the copy in TCRdb shows in-frame clones only, minus some. The profile shows roughly 140,000 clones, approximately 90% of them singletons. The sample consisted of peripheral blood, taken on day 0 of AZD1222 vaccination. The origin of the receptors is an adult in good health. CDR3s include the opening cysteine and the closing phenylalanine or tryptophan. The order of the fields is D gene, clone size, J gene, V gene, CDR3 DNA, CDR3 protein. D genes are given only for firm matches. The size of a clone is reported for some rows only, either as once, few or many, or as a class for expanded clones.

>-|-|TRBJ2-2|TRBV28
TGTGCCAGCAGTTTATCAATGGACACCGGGGAGCTGTTTTTT
CASSLSMDTGELFF
>-|-|TRBJ1-1|TRBV15
TGTGCCACCAGCAGAGAAACTGTTTTGAGCACTGAAGCTTTCTTT
CATSRETVLSTEAFF
>-|-|TRBJ2-1|TRBV5-4
TGTGCCAGCAGCTTGGGGGTAGTGGGGAATGAGCAGTTCTTC
CASSLGVVGNEQFF
>TRBD2|-|TRBJ2-7|TRBV5-4
TGTGCCAGCAGCTTAGCGGGAGGGTCCTACGAGCAGTACTTC
CASSLAGGSYEQYF
>TRBD1|once|TRBJ1-6|TRBV2
TGTGCCAAGACAGGGGGCGCGGGATCACCCCTCCACTTT
CAKTGGAGSPLHF
>TRBD2|-|TRBJ2-5|TRBV27
TGTGCCAGCAGTTTAGTGTTTAGCGGGAGTGGAGAGACCCAGTACTTC
CASSLVFSGSGETQYF
>TRBD1|-|TRBJ2-3|TRBV5-1
TGCGCCAGCAGCAGCGACAGGGCGAGGACAGATACGCAGTATTTT
CASSSDRARTDTQYF
>-|-|TRBJ1-4|TRBV7-9
TGTGCCAGCAGCTTAGACGCACCTTTTAGGGCAACTAATGAAAAACTGTTTTTT
CASSLDAPFRATNEKLFF
>-|-|TRBJ1-4|TRBV18
TGTGCCAGCTGCCCGGGACCATCCTGTGAAAAACTGTTTTTT
CASCPGPSCEKLFF
>-|-|TRBJ2-7|TRBV6-5
TGTGCCAGCAGTTACTCGAGCAGGGTGGGGGAGCAGTACTTC
CASSYSSRVGEQYF